Listed here are 10 T cell receptor beta chains from one sample, sequenced in a study of cytomegalovirus exposure and HLA in healthy donors. The study ran its PCR with 60 Vbeta and 13 Jbeta primers. Method: immunoSEQ multiplex PCR; TCRdb's copy keeps in-frame clones and lacks some. Here the sample spans about 120,000 clones, around a tenth being singletons. The sequenced sample consisted of PBMCs. The receptors were gathered from a young man in good health and CMV-seronegative.

The V call is TRBV6-1, the J call TRBJ1-5; 7 positions match TRBD1. Germline trimming cut 6 bases from V and 6 bases from J; bases unmatched to any gene: 11. Germline values: CDR1 MNHNS, CDR2 SASEGT. The CDR3 runs to 15 residues. CDR3 residues: CASSAKGAGVQPQHF. The CDR3 DNA reads TGTGCCAGCAGCGCAAAGGGGGCCGGGGTTCAGCCCCAGCATTTT.

This clone has more than one count but fewer than ten. The rearrangement joins TRBV21-1 to TRBJ2-5; the table's D call, TRBD1, was not checked against the DNA. TRBV21-1 is annotated as a pseudogene. The CDR3 is made up of 14 amino acids. The CDR3 DNA is TGTGCCAGCAGCAAATACAGGGTAGGAGAGACCCAGTACTTC. It yields the protein CASSKYRVGETQYF.

This clone has just a few counts. The chain has TRBV5-6 and TRBJ2-1; TRBD1 matches at 10 bases. Germline CDR1 is SGHDT and CDR2 is YYEEEE. Trimming at V came to 6 bases and at J to 7 bases, leaving 10 bases not matched to a gene. The CDR3 has 15 residues. The chain's CDR3 is CASTSLRDRGNEQFF. The CDR3 DNA follows: TGTGCCAGCACCTCCCTCCGGGACAGGGGTAATGAGCAGTTCTTC.

The chain has TRBV18 and TRBJ2-7, with TRBD2 as a possible D gene (5 bases). Per the germline V gene, CDR1 is KGHSH and CDR2 is LQKENI. CDR3 length: 12 residues. V was shortened by 3 bases and J by 2 bases, with 5 bases between the two germline ends. Written as DNA, the CDR3 is TGTGCCAGCTCACCCGGGGCCTACGAGCAGTACTTC. This sequence encodes CASSPGAYEQYF.

The CDR3 loop is CASSQATGRTKNIQYF. The CDR3 nucleotides read TGTGCCAGCAGCCAAGCGACAGGGAGGACCAAAAACATTCAGTACTTC. The chain joins TRBV14 to TRBJ2-4, with D tentatively TRBD1 (7 bases). The V gene's germline CDR1 is SGHDN and CDR2 FVKESK. V was pared by 1 base and J by 2 bases, with 12 bases between. The CDR3 is made up of 16 amino acids.

The chain recombines TRBV6-5 with TRBJ2-1; 11 bases map to TRBD2. V lost 6 bases, J lost 7 bases, and 8 bases stayed unmatched. The germline CDR1 and CDR2 sequences are MNHEY and SVGAGI. This CDR3 has 15 amino acids. Written as DNA, the CDR3 is TGTGCCAGCAGGACAGGGCTAGCGGGGGGTAATGAGCAGTTCTTC. The encoded protein is CASRTGLAGGNEQFF.

This chain uses TRBV15 with TRBJ2-3, with 12 bases matching TRBD2. V was pared by 5 bases and J by 2 bases, with 5 bases of the junction left unmatched. Germline CDR1 reads LNHNV; CDR2 reads YYDKDF (reference sequence). CDR3 length: 16 residues. The CDR3 loop is CATSGGTSGFTDTQYF. DNA of the CDR3: TGTGCCACCAGCGGGGGGACTAGCGGGTTCACAGATACGCAGTATTTT.

The chain is built from TRBV7-9 and TRBJ2-2; the match to TRBD1 covers 7 bases. CDR1 is SEHNR, CDR2 FQNEAQ, per germline (reference sequence). The junction had 10 bases not matched to a gene; V was cut back by 5 bases and J by 1 base. This CDR3 contains 17 residues. This chain's CDR3 is CASSPRLTGKNTGELFF. The CDR3 coding sequence is TGTGCCAGCAGCCCGAGGCTGACAGGGAAGAACACCGGGGAGCTGTTTTTT. Supplemented by reference TRBV7-9 and TRBJ2-2, the full variable domain reads DTGVSQNPRHKITKRGQNVTFRCDPISEHNRLYWYRQTLGQGPEFLTYFQNEAQLEKSRLLSDRFSAERPKGSFSTLEIQRTEQGDSAMYLCASSPRLTGKNTGELFFGEGSRLTVL.

This clone was observed a few times. The rearrangement joins TRBV6-5 to TRBJ1-1; a possible D gene is TRBD1 (6 bases). The CDR3 is 13 amino acids. CDR1 and CDR2 from the germline V gene are MNHEY and SVGAGI. Trimming took 0 bases from V and 4 from J, leaving 6 bases between them. CDR3 DNA: TGTGCCAGCAGTTACTCAGGGGGCACTGAAGCTTTCTTT. It encodes CASSYSGGTEAFF.

This clone was seen only a few times. This chain links TRBV14 with TRBJ2-2; perhaps TRBD1 as D (5 bases). The CDR3 runs to 15 residues. Germline values: CDR1 SGHDN, CDR2 FVKESK. Trimming stripped 0 bases from V and 4 bases from J, with 9 bases between. CDR3 protein: CASSQEGRATGELFF. DNA of the CDR3: TGTGCCAGCAGCCAAGAGGGCAGGGCCACCGGGGAGCTGTTTTTT.